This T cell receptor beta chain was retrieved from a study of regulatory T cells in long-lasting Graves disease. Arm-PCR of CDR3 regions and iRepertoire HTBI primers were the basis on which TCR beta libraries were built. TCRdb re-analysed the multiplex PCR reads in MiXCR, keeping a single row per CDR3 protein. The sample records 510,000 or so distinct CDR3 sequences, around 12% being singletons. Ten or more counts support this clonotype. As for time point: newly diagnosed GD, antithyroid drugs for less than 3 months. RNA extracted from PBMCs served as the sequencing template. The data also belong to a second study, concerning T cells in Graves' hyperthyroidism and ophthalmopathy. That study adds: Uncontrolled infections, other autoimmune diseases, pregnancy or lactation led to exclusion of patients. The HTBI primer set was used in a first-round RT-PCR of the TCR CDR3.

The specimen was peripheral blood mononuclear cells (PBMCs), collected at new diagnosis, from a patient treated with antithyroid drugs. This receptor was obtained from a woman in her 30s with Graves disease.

The CDR3 bases are TGTGCCAGCAGTGCCCACACCGGGGCCGGGGCCAACGTCCTGACTTTC. Translated, it gives CASSAHTGAGANVLTF. The rearrangement uses TRBV6-2 or TRBV6-3 and TRBJ2-6; D tentatively reads TRBD1 or TRBD2 (5 bases each). Germline-derived CDR1 and CDR2 are MNHEY and SVGEGT. The length of the CDR3 is 16 residues. V shed 5 bases and J shed 4 bases, with 15 bases lying between them.